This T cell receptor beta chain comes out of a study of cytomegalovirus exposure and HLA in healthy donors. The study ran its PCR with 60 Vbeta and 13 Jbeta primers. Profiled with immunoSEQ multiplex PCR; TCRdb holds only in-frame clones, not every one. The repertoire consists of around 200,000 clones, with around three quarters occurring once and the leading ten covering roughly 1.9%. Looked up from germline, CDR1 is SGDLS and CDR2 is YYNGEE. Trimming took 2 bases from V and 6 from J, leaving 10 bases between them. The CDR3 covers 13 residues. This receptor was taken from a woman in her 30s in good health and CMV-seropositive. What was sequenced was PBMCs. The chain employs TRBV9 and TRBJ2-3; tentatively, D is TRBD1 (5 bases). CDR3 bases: TGTGCCAGCAGCGTTTCCCAGGGCGATACGCAGTATTTT. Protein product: CASSVSQGDTQYF. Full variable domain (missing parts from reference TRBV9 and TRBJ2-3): DSGVTQTPKHLITATGQRVTLRCSPRSGDLSVYWYQQSLDQGLQFLIQYYNGEERAKGNILERFSAQQFPDLHSELNLSSLELGDSALYFCASSVSQGDTQYFGPGTRLTVL.